The 2 T cell receptor beta chains below all came from one sample that was sequenced in a study of T-cell memory formation after mild COVID-19. TCRdb reprocessed the 5' RACE reads via MiXCR and lists one record per CDR3 protein. The sample has roughly 200,000 distinct CDR3 sequences, about 17% seen once. The sample comprised PBMCs or a T cell subset sorted from them (not recorded which). Source of these receptors: an adult woman who had mild COVID-19 (a few samples of this study predate the infection). Cell type and time point are not known.

This clonotype was recorded a few times. The genes are TRBV12-3 or TRBV12-4 and TRBJ2-3; TRBD2 aligns across 11 bases. The CDR3 sequence is 15 residues long. Trimming cost V 5 bases and J 9 bases; bases outside gene matches: 10. The CDR3 protein is CASSRTSGSSVTQYF. CDR3 coding DNA: TGTGCCAGCAGTAGGACTAGCGGGTCCTCCGTAACGCAGTATTTT.

This clonotype has only a few counts. The chain links TRBV30 to TRBJ2-3; no clear D. The germline V and J ends were trimmed by 3 bases and 1 base, with 17 bases remaining between them. The CDR3 extends over 16 amino acids. Germline V gene lookup returns CDR1 GTSNPN and CDR2 SVGIG (reference sequence). The CDR3 sequence: CAWRGLEPARTDTQYF. The CDR3 DNA follows: TGTGCCTGGAGAGGGTTGGAGCCAGCCCGCACAGATACGCAGTATTTT. Variable domain in full (rest from reference TRBV30 and TRBJ2-3): SQTIHQWPATLVQPVGSPLSLECTVEGTSNPNLYWYRQAAGRGLQLLFYSVGIGQISSEVPQNLSASRPQDRQFILSSKKLLLSDSGFYLCAWRGLEPARTDTQYFGPGTRLTVL.